These 32 T cell receptor beta chains were sequenced from one sample in a study of cytomegalovirus exposure and HLA in healthy donors. The PCR contained 60 Vbeta and 13 Jbeta primers. The table came from immunoSEQ multiplex PCR; TCRdb's copy has only in-frame clones and leaves some out. This sample has roughly 150,000 clones, with around 72% found just once. The sample was PBMCs. The receptor source for this set is a man aged 18 to 30 in good health and CMV-seronegative.

This chain links TRBV10-1 with TRBJ2-7; 16 nucleotides align to TRBD2. V gave up 3 bases and J gave up 1 base; unmatched junction bases: 6. The length of the CDR3 is 18 residues. Germline CDR1 WNHNN, CDR2 SYGVQD (reference sequence). Here the CDR3 DNA reads TGCGCCAGCAGTGATCCCGGGACTAGCGGGGGGGGGTCCTACGAGCAGTACTTC. Protein product: CASSDPGTSGGGSYEQYF.

Comment on this clone: Relative to the germline gene, one junction end is altered; a read error may explain this. This chain joins TRBV7-9 and TRBJ2-7, with 7 bases lining up with TRBD1. Germline CDR1 and CDR2: SEHNR and FQNEAQ (reference sequence). The CDR3 sequence is 17 residues long. DNA for the CDR3: TGTTCCAGCAGCTTCACCCCCGGGACAGACTTCCCCTACGAGCAGTACTTC. Its translation is CSSSFTPGTDFPYEQYF.

This chain links TRBV5-1 with TRBJ1-1, with D tentatively TRBD1 (5 bases). There are 15 residues in the CDR3. The V gene lost 4 bases and the J gene lost 4 bases, with 17 bases spanning the gap. Germline loops: CDR1 SGHRS, CDR2 YFSETQ. As DNA, the CDR3 is TGCGCCAGCAGCCCAGGGCCATCCAAGGGCACTGAAGCTTTCTTT. It specifies CASSPGPSKGTEAFF.

The gene calls are TRBV5-1 and TRBJ2-1, with D possibly matching TRBD1 (7 bases). The CDR3 contains 17 residues. CDR1 SGHRS and CDR2 YFSETQ come from the germline V gene. The V and J ends lost 4 bases and 5 bases respectively, with 22 bases between them. The chain's CDR3 is CASSDGTAPGGNNEQFF. CDR3 nucleotide sequence: TGCGCCAGCAGCGATGGGACAGCCCCCGGAGGGAACAATGAGCAGTTCTTC.

The chain recombines TRBV4-3 with TRBJ2-1; TRBD2 matches 12 bases. Germline V gene data show CDR1 as LGHNA and CDR2 as YSLEER. This CDR3 has 19 amino acids. With 4 bases clipped from V and 15 bases from J, the junction kept 25 bases outside the gene matches. For the CDR3, the DNA is TGCGCCAGCAGCCTCAGCTATACCCGACTAGCGGGAGATAAAGACCGTCTGTTCTTC. This translates into CASSLSYTRLAGDKDRLFF.

This chain connects TRBV6-5 to TRBJ1-1, with D tentatively TRBD1 (5 bases). The V end lost 0 bases, the J end lost 5 bases, and 10 bases lay between the germline ends. This CDR3 region has 14 residues. Germline loops: CDR1 MNHEY, CDR2 SVGAGI. In DNA, the CDR3 is TGTGCCAGCAGTTACTCCCCAGGGCGGACTGAAGCTTTCTTT. This gives the protein CASSYSPGRTEAFF.

The chain carries TRBV18 and TRBJ2-7, with TRBD1 matching over 8 bases. Germline-derived CDR1 and CDR2 are KGHSH and LQKENI. The CDR3 covers 14 residues. V lost 3 bases, J lost 4 bases, and 5 bases stayed unmatched. The CDR3 loop is CASSPAGTGYEQYF. The CDR3 DNA follows: TGTGCCAGCTCACCTGCCGGGACAGGTTACGAGCAGTACTTC.

The chain joins TRBV7-6 to TRBJ2-7, with 8 bases identical to TRBD2. CDR3 size: 15 residues. Per the germline V gene, CDR1 is SGHVS and CDR2 is FNYEAQ. The J segment lost 3 bases and the V segment lost 2 bases, leaving 6 bases of the junction unmatched. The DNA for the CDR3 is TGTGCCAGCAGCTTAAGTCCGGGAGGGCACTACGAGCAGTACTTC. It encodes CASSLSPGGHYEQYF.

Comment on this clone: The junction shows a germline mismatch at one end, possibly a read error. The CDR3 region is CSSSLVGGNQPQHF. As DNA, the CDR3 is TGTTCCAGCAGCTTAGTAGGAGGGAATCAGCCCCAGCATTTT. The chain links TRBV7-9 to TRBJ1-5, with unresolved D. The CDR3 has 14 amino acids. The V gene's germline CDR1 is SEHNR and CDR2 FQNEAQ (reference sequence).

This clone has more than one count but fewer than ten. The genes are TRBV27 and TRBJ1-2; weak D call: TRBD1 (5 bases). Germline V CDR1 and CDR2: MNHEY, SMNVEV (reference sequence). The CDR3 is 14 amino acids. Trimming cost V 3 bases and J 8 bases, with 16 bases left between them. The CDR3 coding sequence is TGTGCCAGCAGTTTCGTCGCAGGAGCAGGGGGCTACACCTTC. It codes for CASSFVAGAGGYTF.

The chain carries TRBV11-2 and TRBJ1-4; D possibly corresponds to TRBD1 (6 bases). Germline V gives CDR1 SGHAT, CDR2 FQNNGV. The CDR3 has 16 amino acids. Trimming took 1 base from V and 3 from J, leaving 12 bases between them. CDR3 sequence: CASSLVGRTANEKLFF. The CDR3 nucleotides are TGTGCCAGCAGCTTAGTTGGCCGGACAGCTAATGAAAAACTGTTTTTT.

This CDR3 is CASSALRDNEQFF. CDR3 sequence (DNA): TGTGCCAGCAGCGCGTTGCGGGACAATGAGCAGTTCTTC. The gene calls are TRBV9 and TRBJ2-1, with TRBD2 as a possible D gene (5 bases). V lost 3 bases to trimming and J lost 5 bases, with 9 bases between them. The CDR3 runs 13 residues. CDR1 and CDR2 (germline): SGDLS, YYNGEE. Drawing the rest from reference TRBV9 and TRBJ2-1, the complete variable domain is DSGVTQTPKHLITATGQRVTLRCSPRSGDLSVYWYQQSLDQGLQFLIQYYNGEERAKGNILERFSAQQFPDLHSELNLSSLELGDSALYFCASSALRDNEQFFGPGTRLTVL.

The V call is TRBV18, the J call TRBJ1-1; D call uncertain. V was pared by 2 bases and J by 5 bases, with 15 bases between. This CDR3 has 15 residues. Germline CDR1 and CDR2: KGHSH and LQKENI. The DNA of the CDR3 is TGTGCCAGCTCACCAGAGTCCGGGTCGGGGACTGAAGCTTTCTTT. The encoded protein is CASSPESGSGTEAFF.

A word on this clone: A read error may account for a junction end that differs from germline. V usage is TRBV5-4 and J usage is TRBJ2-7; D perhaps matches TRBD1 (5 bases). Looked up from germline, CDR1 is SGHNT and CDR2 is YYREEE (reference sequence). CDR3 size: 13 residues. The CDR3 coding sequence is TGTGCCAGCACCTTGGACATCTCCTACGAGCAGTACTTC. This sequence encodes CASTLDISYEQYF.

This clone was recorded only once. The chain employs TRBV28 and TRBJ2-3; TRBD2 matches 14 bases. The CDR3 covers 16 residues. Trimming removed 4 bases from V and 5 bases from J; junction bases left unmatched: 5. Germline V gene sequence: CDR1 MDHEN, CDR2 SYDVKM. In DNA form, the CDR3 reads TGTGCCAGCAGTTCGATGGGACTAGCGGGAGAAGATACGCAGTATTTT. This gives the protein CASSSMGLAGEDTQYF.

The V call is TRBV7-6, the J call TRBJ2-5; maybe TRBD2 (6 bases). The CDR3 covers 15 residues. Germline V lookup: CDR1 SGHVS, CDR2 FNYEAQ. Trimming removed 5 bases from V and 9 bases from J, with 22 bases in between. CDR3: CASSPASPYSGAQYF. The CDR3 nucleotides are TGTGCCAGCAGCCCAGCCAGTCCTTATTCGGGGGCCCAGTACTTC.

This clone was picked up one time. This chain's CDR3 is CASTTRPGGSYGYTF. The DNA of the CDR3 is TGTGCCAGCACTACCCGTCCGGGGGGCAGCTATGGCTACACCTTC. V and J are TRBV28 and TRBJ1-2; possible D gene TRBD1, 6 bases. Germline V CDR1 and CDR2: MDHEN, SYDVKM. V was trimmed by 7 bases and J by 4 bases, leaving 19 bases between them. The CDR3 is 15 amino acids.

The chain is built from TRBV28 and TRBJ1-1; 8 nucleotides match TRBD1. Germline V gene sequence: CDR1 MDHEN, CDR2 SYDVKM. CDR3 length: 14 amino acids. J was trimmed by 3 bases and V by 4 bases; bases with no gene match: 4. This CDR3 is CASSSQQGDTEAFF. The CDR3, as DNA: TGTGCCAGCAGTTCTCAACAGGGGGACACTGAAGCTTTCTTT.

The rearrangement links TRBV4-1 to TRBJ1-1; TRBD1 is a possible D gene (5 bases). Germline-derived CDR1 and CDR2 are MGHRA and YSYEKL. The CDR3 sequence is 15 residues long. The germline V and J ends were trimmed by 3 bases and 6 bases, with 17 bases remaining between them. The CDR3 loop is CASSHAFTRVPEAFF. CDR3 bases: TGCGCCAGCAGCCACGCCTTTACCAGGGTCCCTGAAGCTTTCTTT.

This chain links TRBV28 with TRBJ2-4; possibly TRBD1 for D (6 bases). CDR1 MDHEN and CDR2 SYDVKM come from the germline V gene. The CDR3 sequence is 14 residues long. V was shortened by 6 bases and J by 6 bases, with 15 bases between the two germline ends. The CDR3 nucleotides are TGTGCCAGCAGGCTGAGGACAGACCCAAACATTCAGTACTTC. Translation: CASRLRTDPNIQYF.

This rearrangement joins TRBV5-1 to TRBJ1-4; 7 positions agree with TRBD1. The germline V gene has CDR1 SGHRS and CDR2 YFSETQ. The junction had 4 bases not matched to a gene; V was cut back by 6 bases and J by 5 bases. This CDR3 region has 13 residues. As DNA, the CDR3 is TGCGCCAGCACCGGGACAGAGAATGAAAAACTGTTTTTT. Protein sequence: CASTGTENEKLFF.

A word on this clone: Germline and junction disagree at one end, which may indicate a read error. The J gene is TRBJ2-2, the V gene TRBV7-9; 9 nucleotides agree with TRBD2. The CDR3 has 13 residues. The V gene's germline CDR1 is SEHNR and CDR2 FQNEAQ (reference sequence). The CDR3 DNA sequence: TGTTCCAGCAGCATAGTAGCGGGAGAGGAGCTGTTTTTT. Its protein is CSSSIVAGEELFF.

With regard to this clone: Other DNA variants within this sample encode the same CDR3. The chain links TRBV18 to TRBJ2-2; 11 bases are shared with TRBD2. Trimming removed 0 bases from V and 3 bases from J; junction bases left unmatched: 0. From germline, CDR1 is KGHSH and CDR2 LQKENI. CDR3 length: 16 residues. The chain's CDR3 is CASSPPGLADTGELFF. As DNA, the CDR3 is TGTGCCAGCTCACCACCGGGACTAGCGGACACCGGGGAGCTGTTTTTT.

The V gene is TRBV28, the J gene TRBJ2-4; TRBD1 matches 11 bases. The V and J ends lost 7 bases and 7 bases, in that order; junction bases with no gene match: 6. Per the germline V gene, CDR1 is MDHEN and CDR2 is SYDVKM. The CDR3 loop spans 14 amino acids. The CDR3 here is CASTSGTGGNIQYF. DNA of the CDR3: TGTGCCAGCACTTCCGGGACAGGGGGTAACATTCAGTACTTC.

The chain joins TRBV6-6 to TRBJ2-2, with D perhaps TRBD2 (6 bases). This CDR3 region has 13 residues. V was trimmed by 4 bases and J by 6 bases, leaving 9 bases between them. The germline V gene encodes CDR1 MNHNY and CDR2 SVGAGI (reference sequence). CDR3 coding DNA: TGTGCCAGCAGTTTAGGAGGGGCCGGGGAGCTGTTTTTT. Its translation is CASSLGGAGELFF.

This rearrangement joins TRBV4-3 to TRBJ2-3, with 8 bases that match TRBD2. Trimming removed 2 bases from V and 0 bases from J; junction bases left unmatched: 10. Germline assignment: CDR1 LGHNA and CDR2 YSLEER. CDR3 length: 18 amino acids. The DNA of the CDR3 is TGCGCCAGCAGCCAATCTTTGACGGGAGGGCCGAGCACAGATACGCAGTATTTT. Translating it yields CASSQSLTGGPSTDTQYF.

The table lists this clone with a few counts. This chain joins TRBV6-1 and TRBJ2-7; TRBD1 matches 7 bases. The CDR3 runs 14 residues. The germline gives CDR1 MNHNS, CDR2 SASEGT. J gave up 1 base and V 6 bases, and 6 bases lay outside the gene matches. CDR3 DNA: TGTGCCAGCAGAGCCACGGACAGGTCCTACGAGCAGTACTTC. The encoded protein is CASRATDRSYEQYF.

Worth noting for this clone: The junction shows a germline mismatch at one end, possibly a read error. The J gene is TRBJ2-2, the V gene TRBV7-9, with TRBD1 as a possible D gene (5 bases). This CDR3 contains 12 residues. Per the germline V gene, CDR1 is SEHNR and CDR2 is FQNEAQ (reference sequence). Here the CDR3 DNA reads TGTTCCAGCAGCGCCCAGGGCGGGGAGCTGTTTTTT. This encodes CSSSAQGGELFF.

This chain uses TRBV19 with TRBJ2-1, with TRBD1 as a possible D gene (5 bases). Per the germline V gene, CDR1 is LNHDA and CDR2 is SQIVND (reference sequence). The CDR3 is 11 residues long. The V and J ends lost 8 bases and 5 bases respectively, with 7 bases between them. The CDR3 spells CASHRNNEQFF. CDR3 nucleotides: TGTGCCAGTCACAGGAACAATGAGCAGTTCTTC.

V and J are TRBV5-4 and TRBJ2-1, with D perhaps matching TRBD2 (5 bases). Germline assignment: CDR1 SGHNT and CDR2 YYREEE (reference sequence). The CDR3 consists of 13 residues. V gave up 1 base and J gave up 14 bases, with 16 bases separating them. CDR3 in DNA: TGTGCCAGCAGCTTGTACGGGATGGCCTCTAAGTTCTTC. Translation: CASSLYGMASKFF.

This clone was detected a few times. The chain couples TRBV4-3 to TRBJ2-2; 8 bases are a match to TRBD2. V lost 4 bases and J lost 7; bases outside the gene matches: 8. The CDR3 totals 15 residues. Germline V gene data show CDR1 as LGHNA and CDR2 as YSLEER. The CDR3 DNA reads as TGCGCCAGCAGCCCAATGCTGCGGGAGGACGGGGAGCTGTTTTTT. Amino acid sequence: CASSPMLREDGELFF.

This clone occurred a few times. The rearrangement links TRBV6-5 to TRBJ2-6, with D unresolved. V was clipped by 5 bases and J by 0 bases, with 8 bases between them. CDR1 is MNHEY, CDR2 SVGAGI, per germline. CDR3 length equals 15 residues. CDR3: CASSGDLSGANVLTF. The CDR3 coding sequence is TGTGCCAGCAGTGGAGACCTCTCTGGGGCCAACGTCCTGACTTTC.